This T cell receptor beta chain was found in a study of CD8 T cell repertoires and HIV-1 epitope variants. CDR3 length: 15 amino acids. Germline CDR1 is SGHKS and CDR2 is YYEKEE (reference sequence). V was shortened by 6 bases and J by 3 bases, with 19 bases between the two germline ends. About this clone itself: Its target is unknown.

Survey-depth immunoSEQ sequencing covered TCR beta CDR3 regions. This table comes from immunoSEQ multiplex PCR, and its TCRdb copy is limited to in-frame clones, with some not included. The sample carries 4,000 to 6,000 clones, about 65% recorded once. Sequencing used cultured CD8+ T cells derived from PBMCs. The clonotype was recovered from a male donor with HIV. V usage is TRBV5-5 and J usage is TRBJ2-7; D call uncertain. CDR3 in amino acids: CASTDDIRALYEQYF. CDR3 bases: TGTGCCAGCACCGATGACATTCGGGCACTCTACGAGCAGTACTTC.